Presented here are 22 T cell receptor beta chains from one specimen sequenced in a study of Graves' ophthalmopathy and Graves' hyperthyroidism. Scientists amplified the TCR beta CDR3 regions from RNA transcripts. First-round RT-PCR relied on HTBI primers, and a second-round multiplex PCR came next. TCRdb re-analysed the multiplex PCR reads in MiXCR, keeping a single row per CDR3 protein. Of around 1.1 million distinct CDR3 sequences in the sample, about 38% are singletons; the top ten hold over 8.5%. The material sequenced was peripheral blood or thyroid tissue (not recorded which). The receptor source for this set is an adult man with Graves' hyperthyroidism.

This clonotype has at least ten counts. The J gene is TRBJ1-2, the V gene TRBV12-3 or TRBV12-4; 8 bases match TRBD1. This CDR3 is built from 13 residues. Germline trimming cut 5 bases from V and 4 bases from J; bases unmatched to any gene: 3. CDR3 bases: TGTGCCAGCAGTATCGGGACAGGCTATGGCTACACCTTC. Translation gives CASSIGTGYGYTF.

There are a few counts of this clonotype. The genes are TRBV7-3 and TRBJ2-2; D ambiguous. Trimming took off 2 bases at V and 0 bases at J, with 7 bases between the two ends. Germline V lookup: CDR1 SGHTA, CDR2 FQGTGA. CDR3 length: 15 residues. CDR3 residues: CASSLAPANTGELFF. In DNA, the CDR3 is TGTGCCAGCAGCTTAGCGCCGGCGAACACCGGGGAGCTGTTTTTT.

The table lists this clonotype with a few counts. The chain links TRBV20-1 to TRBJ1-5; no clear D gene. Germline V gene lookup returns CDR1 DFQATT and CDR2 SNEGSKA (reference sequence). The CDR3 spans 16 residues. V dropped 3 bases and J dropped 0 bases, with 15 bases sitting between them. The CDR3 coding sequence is TGCAGTGCTAGGACCACCTCCGCAGATAGCAATCAGCCCCAGCATTTT. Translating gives CSARTTSADSNQPQHF.

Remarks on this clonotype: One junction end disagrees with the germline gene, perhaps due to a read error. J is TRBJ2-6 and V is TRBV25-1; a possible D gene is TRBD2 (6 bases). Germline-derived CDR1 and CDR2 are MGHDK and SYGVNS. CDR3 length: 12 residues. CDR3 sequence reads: CASSRGMSTEAF. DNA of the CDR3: TGTGCCAGCAGTCGGGGGATGAGTACTGAAGCTTTC.

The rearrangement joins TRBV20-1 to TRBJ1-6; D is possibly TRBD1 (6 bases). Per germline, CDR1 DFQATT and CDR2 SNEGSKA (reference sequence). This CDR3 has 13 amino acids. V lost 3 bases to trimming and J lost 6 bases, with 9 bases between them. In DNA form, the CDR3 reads TGCAGTGCTAGTACGGACAGTAATTCACCCCTCCACTTT. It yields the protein CSASTDSNSPLHF.

CDR3 DNA: TGTGCCAGCAGTACCGGGGCCAGCGAAGAAAAACTGTTTTTT. Encoded protein: CASSTGASEEKLFF. The chain joins TRBV12-3 or TRBV12-4 to TRBJ1-4, with D possibly TRBD1 on 5 matching bases. This CDR3 region has 14 residues. V gave up 5 bases and J gave up 8 bases, with 15 bases separating them.

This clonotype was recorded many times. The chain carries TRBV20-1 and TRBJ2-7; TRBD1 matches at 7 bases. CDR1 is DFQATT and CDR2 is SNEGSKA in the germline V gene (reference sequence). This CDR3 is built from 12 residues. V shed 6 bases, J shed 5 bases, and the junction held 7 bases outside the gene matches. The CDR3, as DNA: TGCAGTGCCTCATCCGACAGGGACGAGCAGTACTTC. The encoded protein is CSASSDRDEQYF.

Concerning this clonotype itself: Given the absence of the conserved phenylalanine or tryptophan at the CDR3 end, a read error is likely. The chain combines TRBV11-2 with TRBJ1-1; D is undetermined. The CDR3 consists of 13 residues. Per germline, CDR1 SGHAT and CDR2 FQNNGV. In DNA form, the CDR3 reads TGTGCCAGCAGTTTAGGTCCCGGCACTGAAGCTTTCCTT. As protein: CASSLGPGTEAFL.

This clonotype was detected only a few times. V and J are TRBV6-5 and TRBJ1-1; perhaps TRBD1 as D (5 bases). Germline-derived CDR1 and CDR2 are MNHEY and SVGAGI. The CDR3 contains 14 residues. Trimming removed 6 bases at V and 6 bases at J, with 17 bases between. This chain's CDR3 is CASRGQTGIPEAFF. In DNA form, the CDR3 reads TGTGCCAGCAGAGGACAAACCGGGATTCCTGAAGCTTTCTTT.

For the CDR3, the DNA is TGTGCCAGCAGCGAAGGAAGCATCAGGCGGGGAGGCCCCTACGAGCAGTACTTC. It codes for CASSEGSIRRGGPYEQYF. V and J are TRBV7-9 and TRBJ2-7; a weak D match, TRBD2 (6 bases). This CDR3 has 18 amino acids. From germline, CDR1 is SEHNR and CDR2 FQNEAQ (reference sequence). V lost 5 bases to trimming and J lost 2 bases, with 25 bases between them. The entire variable domain, with the rest obtained from reference TRBV7-9 and TRBJ2-7, is as follows: DTGVSQNPRHKITKRGQNVTFRCDPISEHNRLYWYRQTLGQGPEFLTYFQNEAQLEKSRLLSDRFSAERPKGSFSTLEIQRTEQGDSAMYLCASSEGSIRRGGPYEQYFGPGTRLTVT.

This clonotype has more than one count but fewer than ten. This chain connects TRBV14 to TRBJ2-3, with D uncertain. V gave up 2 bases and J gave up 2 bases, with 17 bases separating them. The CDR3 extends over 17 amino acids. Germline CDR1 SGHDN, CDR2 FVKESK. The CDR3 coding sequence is TGTGCCAGCAGCCAAAAATCTGGGCTACCATACACAGATACGCAGTATTTT. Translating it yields CASSQKSGLPYTDTQYF.

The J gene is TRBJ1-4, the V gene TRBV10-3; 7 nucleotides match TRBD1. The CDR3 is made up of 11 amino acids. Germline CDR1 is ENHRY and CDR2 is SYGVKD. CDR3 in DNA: TGTCCAGGGGGGTCAGCCGAAAAACTGTTTTTT. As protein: CPGGSAEKLFF.

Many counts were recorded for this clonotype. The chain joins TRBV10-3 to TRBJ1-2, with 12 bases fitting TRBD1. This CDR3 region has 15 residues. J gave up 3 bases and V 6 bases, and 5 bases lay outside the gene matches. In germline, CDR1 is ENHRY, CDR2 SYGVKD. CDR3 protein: CAIRPGQGADYGYTF. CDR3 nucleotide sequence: TGTGCCATCAGACCGGGACAGGGGGCTGACTATGGCTACACCTTC.

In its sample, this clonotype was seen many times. Written as DNA, the CDR3 is TGTGCCACCAGCAGAGACGGAGAAGTCGGCGGCTACACCTTC. Translation gives CATSRDGEVGGYTF. The chain carries TRBV15 and TRBJ1-2; D is undetermined. With 0 bases removed from V and 8 bases from J, the gap between germline ends came to 13 bases. Germline V gene sequence: CDR1 LNHNV, CDR2 YYDKDF (reference sequence). This CDR3 comprises 14 residues.

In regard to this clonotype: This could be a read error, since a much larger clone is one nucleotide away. CDR3 nucleotide sequence: TGCAGCGTTGAAGGGGCTAGCGGGAACGAGCAGTACTTC. Encoded protein: CSVEGASGNEQYF. The chain combines TRBV29-1 with TRBJ2-7; 9 bases agree with TRBD2. The CDR3 sequence is 13 residues long. Germline CDR1 SQVTM, CDR2 ANQGSEA. Losses at the gene ends were 1 base for V and 5 bases for J; bases not matched to a gene: 3.

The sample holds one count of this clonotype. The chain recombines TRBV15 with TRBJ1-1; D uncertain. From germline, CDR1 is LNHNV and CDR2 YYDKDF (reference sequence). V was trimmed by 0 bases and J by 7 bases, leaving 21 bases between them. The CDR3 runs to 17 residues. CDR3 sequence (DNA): TGTGCCACCAGCAGAGACCATTTCCGGCCCCGAGGGATTGAAGCTTTCTTT. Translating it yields CATSRDHFRPRGIEAFF. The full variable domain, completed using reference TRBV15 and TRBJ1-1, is DAMVIQNPRYQVTQFGKPVTLSCSQTLNHNVMYWYQQKSSQAPKLLFHYYDKDFNNEADTPDNFQSRRPNTSFCFLDIRSPGLGDTAMYLCATSRDHFRPRGIEAFFGQGTRLTVV.

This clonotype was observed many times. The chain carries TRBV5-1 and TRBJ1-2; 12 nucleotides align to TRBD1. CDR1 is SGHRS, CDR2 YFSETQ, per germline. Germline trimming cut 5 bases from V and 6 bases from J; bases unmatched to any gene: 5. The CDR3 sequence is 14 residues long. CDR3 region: CASRRDRGPDGYTF. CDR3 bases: TGCGCCAGCAGACGGGACAGGGGGCCCGATGGCTACACCTTC. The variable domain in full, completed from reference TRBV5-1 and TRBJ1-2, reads KAGVTQTPRYLIKTRGQQVTLSCSPISGHRSVSWYQQTPGQGLQFLFEYFSETQRNKGNFPGRFSGRQFSNSRSEMNVSTLELGDSALYLCASRRDRGPDGYTFGSGTRLTVV.

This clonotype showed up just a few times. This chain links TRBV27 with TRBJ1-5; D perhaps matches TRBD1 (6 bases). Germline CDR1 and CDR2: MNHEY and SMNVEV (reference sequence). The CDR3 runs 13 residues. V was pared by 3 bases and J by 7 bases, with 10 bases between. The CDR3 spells CASSFSGGQPQHF. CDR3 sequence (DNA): TGTGCCAGCAGTTTCTCGGGGGGCCAGCCCCAGCATTTT.

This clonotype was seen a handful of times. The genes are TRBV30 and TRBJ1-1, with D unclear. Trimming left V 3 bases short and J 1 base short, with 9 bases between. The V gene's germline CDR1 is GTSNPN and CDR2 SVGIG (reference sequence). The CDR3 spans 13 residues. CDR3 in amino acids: CAWSLGPNTEAFF. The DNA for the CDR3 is TGTGCCTGGAGCCTCGGACCGAACACTGAAGCTTTCTTT. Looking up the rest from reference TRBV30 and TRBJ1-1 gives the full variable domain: SQTIHQWPATLVQPVGSPLSLECTVEGTSNPNLYWYRQAAGRGLQLLFYSVGIGQISSEVPQNLSASRPQDRQFILSSKKLLLSDSGFYLCAWSLGPNTEAFFGQGTRLTVV.

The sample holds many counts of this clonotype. Here the CDR3 DNA reads TGTGCCAGCAGACTCGTGCACACCGGGGAGCTGTTTTTT. It specifies CASRLVHTGELFF. The rearrangement uses TRBV7-9 and TRBJ2-2; D unclear. V lost 6 bases and J 3 bases, leaving 8 bases between the germline ends. The CDR3 runs to 13 residues. The germline V gene encodes CDR1 SEHNR and CDR2 FQNEAQ (reference sequence).

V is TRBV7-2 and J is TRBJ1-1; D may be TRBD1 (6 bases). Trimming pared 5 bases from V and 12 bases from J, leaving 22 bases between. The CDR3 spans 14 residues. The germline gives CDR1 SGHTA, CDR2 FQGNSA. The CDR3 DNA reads TGTGCCAGCAGCCGCGGGGGGGTAGGGGGGACTACTTTCTTT. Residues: CASSRGGVGGTTFF.

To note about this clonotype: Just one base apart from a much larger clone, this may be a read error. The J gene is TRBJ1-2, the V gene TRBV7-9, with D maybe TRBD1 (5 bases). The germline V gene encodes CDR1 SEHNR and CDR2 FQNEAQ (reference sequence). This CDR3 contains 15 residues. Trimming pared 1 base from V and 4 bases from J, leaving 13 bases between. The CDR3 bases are TGTGCCAGCAGCTTAGTTTCAGGGTCCATCTATGGCTACACCTTC. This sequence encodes CASSLVSGSIYGYTF.